This T cell receptor (beta chain) was captured in a study of cytomegalovirus exposure and HLA in healthy donors. On this clone itself: Antigen: not known.

Points from the study as a whole: TCR beta V- and J-gene trimming was later associated with a missense DCLRE1C variant. 87-base-pair reads could not separate some V segments, including TRBV6-2 and TRBV6-3.

Both 60 Vbeta primers and 13 Jbeta primers went into the PCR. Repertoires were generated with immunoSEQ multiplex PCR, while TCRdb's copy carries only in-frame clones and drops some. The sample yields about 160,000 clones, approximately 80% seen once. The CDR3 sequence is 14 residues long. V lost 0 bases and J 5 bases, leaving 12 bases between the germline ends. The germline CDR1 and CDR2 sequences are SGHRS and YFSETQ. The sequence was obtained from a young woman in good health and CMV-seronegative. The material sequenced was PBMCs. V usage is TRBV5-1 and J usage is TRBJ2-7; D is ambiguous. The CDR3 DNA reads TGCGCCAGCAGCTTGGGAGAGGTTTATGACGAGCAGTACTTC. Amino acid sequence: CASSLGEVYDEQYF.